Many counts were recorded for the clone carrying this TCR beta chain. The data are from a study of T-cell reconstitution after alpha-beta-depleted transplantation in children. The CDR3 covers 14 residues. After removal of 5 bases from V and 7 bases from J, the junction contained 7 bases not matched to a gene. Unique molecular identifiers were incorporated when the TCRbeta library was constructed. TCRdb reanalysed the PCR reads using MiXCR and keeps one entry per CDR3 protein. Of about 460,000 distinct CDR3 sequences detected, approximately 13% appear once; the ten largest clones hold around 5.6%. The sequence came from a human donor who donated a stem cell graft to a child with combined immunodeficiency. The starting material was PBMCs from the stem cell graft donor, obtained from the stem cell graft. V usage is TRBV12-3 or TRBV12-4 and J usage is TRBJ1-4; 7 bases are a match to TRBD1. In DNA, the CDR3 is TGTGCCAGCAGTAAGACAGGGAGGACTGAAAAACTGTTTTTT. Protein: CASSKTGRTEKLFF.